This T cell receptor (beta chain) derives from a study of Graves' ophthalmopathy and Graves' hyperthyroidism (dated by TCRdb to the late 2010s). Study-wide context: Peripheral blood samples were taken at the time of initial diagnosis, before any treatment was given. TCR beta repertoire signatures were used to distinguish Graves' ophthalmopathy from Graves' hyperthyroidism and to predict progression to ophthalmopathy. In total, over 130 blood samples were TCR-sequenced: 43 ophthalmopathy, some 75 hyperthyroidism and around 17 hyperthyroidism-to-ophthalmopathy patients. A discovery set of 90 to 100 patients (43 ophthalmopathy, under 65 stable hyperthyroidism) was enrolled to explore V-J signatures distinguishing ophthalmopathy from hyperthyroidism. For independent validation, a separate cohort was made up of roughly 19 hyperthyroidism patients plus 17 patients who later progressed from hyperthyroidism to ophthalmopathy. In a handful of hyperthyroidism patients, the T-cell repertoire of thyroid tissue was compared with the T-cell repertoire of blood. Following sample collection, hyperthyroidism patients were given methimazole at a starting dose of 30 mg daily, and ophthalmopathy patients were given high-dose intravenous methylprednisolone. The 95 to 100 discovery patients were randomly divided into training and test sets at a 7:3 ratio. What the authors observed across the whole study: Sample size was not statistically predetermined, and group allocation was not concealed from the investigators. The 13-signature model separated ophthalmopathy from stable hyperthyroidism with approximately 90% sensitivity and 81.08% specificity in cross-validation, and 80%/75% in the test set. In validation, the model predicted ophthalmopathy progression with about 71% sensitivity and around 72% specificity; 12 predicted patients were CT-confirmed with GO in a median of around 6 months. Most expanded thyroid clonotypes with a frequency above 0.001 also appeared in blood, which suggests that blood repertoires may reflect the immune response in the thyroid.

For repertoire sequencing, TCR beta CDR3 regions were amplified from RNA transcripts. The first round of RT-PCR was done with HTBI primers and the Qiagen OneStep RT-PCR kit, and was followed by a second round of multiplex PCR, then size selection and purification. The libraries underwent paired-end sequencing with 100 bp reads on an Illumina HiSeq2000. Per the original workflow: Reads were processed with SOAPnuke, discarding reads with adapters, uncalled bases, mean Phred below 15, or no exact constant-primer or identifier match. COPE v1.2.5 was used to merge high-quality paired reads. Clonotypes were defined as unique nucleotide sequences and were aligned to IMGT TRB V, D and J references using MiTCR v1.1. The analysis was limited to V-J combinations with a frequency above 0.0001, which together covered about 99% of the repertoires. For each V-J combination, a TCR clonal expansion and chaos score was defined as the ratio of F50 clonal expansion to chaos observed in the TCRdist matrix. Welch's t-statistics and random forest were used to narrow the features down to 10 to 15 V-J combinations, which were then fed into a naive Bayes classifier. The Morisita-Horn index was used to measure how similar the thyroid and blood repertoires were. TCRdb took the public reads, trimmed them with fastp at Q25, ran MiXCR for clone calling and kept in-frame beta chains. For every CDR3 protein sequence, its rows merge into one entry that carries the most common genes and DNA. The authors' filters were not applied to this entry. Across this sample there are a few hundred thousand distinct CDR3 sequences, with around 17% seen only once. The ten largest clonotypes hold more than 1.5% of the sample.

Ophthalmopathy patients had moderately to severely active disease, Clinical Activity Score of at least 3, NOSPECS grade of at least 4, and disease duration under 3 months. Anyone with other autoimmune diseases, uncontrolled infections, pregnancy or lactation was excluded from the study. Diagnosis was based on clinical symptoms, serum thyroxine, TRAb, thyroid ultrasound and orbital computed tomography. Ficoll-Paque density gradient centrifugation was used to isolate PBMCs from around 10 ml of fresh peripheral blood. Total RNA was extracted with Trizol reagent and quality-checked on an Agilent 2100 Bioanalyzer. From the germline V gene, CDR1 is MNHEY and CDR2 is SVGEGT. Counted from cysteine to phenylalanine, this CDR3 has 13 amino acids. Only the CDR3 DNA is retained, 39 bases long and in frame from the first base. Between the V and J ends, shortened by 2 bases and 4 bases respectively, the junction contains 8 bases.

This clonotype was seen at least ten times. Its specific antigen is unknown. Base qualities are not at hand, and no much larger clone is one base apart. The specimen sequenced was peripheral blood. Recombination connected TRBV6-2 or TRBV6-3 to TRBJ1-1; too little of a D gene remains to name it. The receptor was derived from a woman in her late teens or twenties with Graves' ophthalmopathy. Donor details come from another sample of the same person, matched by shared clones. The CDR3 region has the sequence CASSYQWGTEAFF. Read as DNA, the sequence is TGTGCCAGCAGTTACCAATGGGGCACTGAAGCTTTCTTT.